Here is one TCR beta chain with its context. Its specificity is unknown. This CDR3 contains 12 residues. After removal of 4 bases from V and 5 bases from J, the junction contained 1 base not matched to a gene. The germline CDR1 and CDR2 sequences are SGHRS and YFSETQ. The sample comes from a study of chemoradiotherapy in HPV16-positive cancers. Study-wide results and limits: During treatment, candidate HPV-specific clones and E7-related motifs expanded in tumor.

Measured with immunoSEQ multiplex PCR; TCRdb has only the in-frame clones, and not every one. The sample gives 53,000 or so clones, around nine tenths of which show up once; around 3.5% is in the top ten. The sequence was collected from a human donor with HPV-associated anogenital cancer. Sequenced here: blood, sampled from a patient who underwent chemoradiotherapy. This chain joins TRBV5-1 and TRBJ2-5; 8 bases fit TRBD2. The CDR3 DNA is TGCGCCAGCAGCCGGGAGGGGGAGACCCAGTACTTC. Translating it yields CASSREGETQYF.